This is a list of T cell receptor beta chains from one sample in a study of blood T cell repertoires in COVID-19. This table comes from immunoSEQ multiplex PCR, and its TCRdb copy is limited to in-frame clones, with some not included. Here the sample spans roughly 220,000 clones, 85% to 90% being singletons. Sequences were obtained from peripheral blood. The source of these receptors is an elderly man with acute or convalescent COVID-19. Each CDR3 is given with its conserved first and last residue. The D gene is left open where the match is weak. The listing skips clone size in some rows; elsewhere it reads once, few, many or a size class.

v_gene	abundance	j_gene	d_gene	CDR3aa	CDR3nt
TRBV18	NA	TRBJ2-3	TRBD2	CASSPRSRNSGASSTDTQYF	TGTGCCAGCTCACCCCGATCAAGGAATAGCGGGGCCTCTAGCACAGATACGCAGTATTTT
TRBV3-1/TRBV3-2	few	TRBJ2-7	TRBD2	CASSQDPLAGGPYEQYF	TGTGCCAGCAGCCAAGATCCCCTGGCGGGAGGGCCTTACGAGCAGTACTTC
TRBV27	NA	TRBJ1-2	TRBD1	CASRRASGTGAGGYTF	TGTGCCAGCAGACGGGCATCCGGGACAGGGGCAGGCGGCTACACCTTC
TRBV7-9	few	TRBJ1-5	TRBD1	CASSTHRDRGGNQPQHF	TGTGCCAGCAGCACACACCGGGACAGGGGCGGCAATCAGCCCCAGCATTTT
TRBV3-1/TRBV3-2	once	TRBJ1-1	TRBD1	CASSPAGQGAVAFF	TGTGCCAGCAGCCCCGCGGGACAGGGGGCGGTAGCTTTCTTT
TRBV5-1	NA	TRBJ1-3	NA	CASSAPDSISGNTIYF	TGCGCCAGCAGCGCACCGGACAGCATCTCTGGAAACACCATATATTTT
TRBV9	NA	TRBJ1-1	NA	CASSVGTTVPNTEAFF	TGTGCCAGCAGCGTAGGCACGACAGTTCCGAACACTGAAGCTTTCTTT
TRBV19	few	TRBJ1-2	TRBD1	CASSNRQGADNYGYTF	TGTGCCAGTAGCAACAGACAGGGGGCAGATAACTATGGCTACACCTTC
TRBV19	NA	TRBJ2-1	TRBD2	CASIKGTTSGSSYNEQFF	TGTGCCAGTATTAAAGGGACGACTAGCGGGAGCTCCTACAATGAGCAGTTCTTC
TRBV6-2/TRBV6-3	NA	TRBJ2-1	NA	CASSYSSVGAYNEQFF	TGTGCCAGCAGTTACTCGAGTGTCGGGGCCTACAATGAGCAGTTCTTC
TRBV24-1	NA	TRBJ1-3	NA	CATSDGGAGGNTIYF	TGTGCCACCAGTGATGGGGGCGCGGGTGGAAACACCATATATTTT
TRBV14	NA	TRBJ2-1	NA	CASSQGTGSYNEQFF	TGTGCCAGCAGCCAGGGTACGGGTTCCTACAATGAGCAGTTCTTC
TRBV19	NA	TRBJ2-1	NA	CASSIGQTYNEQFF	TGTGCCAGTAGTATAGGGCAGACCTACAATGAGCAGTTCTTC